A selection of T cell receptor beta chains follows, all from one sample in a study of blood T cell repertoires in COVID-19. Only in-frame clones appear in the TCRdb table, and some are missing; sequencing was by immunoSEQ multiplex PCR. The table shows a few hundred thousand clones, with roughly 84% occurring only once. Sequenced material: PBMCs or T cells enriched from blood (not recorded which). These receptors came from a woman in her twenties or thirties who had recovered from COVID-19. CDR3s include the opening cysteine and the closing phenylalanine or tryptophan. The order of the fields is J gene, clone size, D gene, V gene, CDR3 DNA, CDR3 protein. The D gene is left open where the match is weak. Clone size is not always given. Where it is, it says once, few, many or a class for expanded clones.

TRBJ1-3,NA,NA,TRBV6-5,TGTGCCAGCAGCCGCCCAGGCTCTGGAAACACCATATATTTT,CASSRPGSGNTIYF
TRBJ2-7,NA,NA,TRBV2,TGTGCCAGCAGTGACCGCGAGCAGTACTTC,CASSDREQYF
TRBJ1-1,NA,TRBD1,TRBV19,TGTGCCAGTAGTTCCAACCAGGGGGGCACTGAAGCTTTCTTT,CASSSNQGGTEAFF
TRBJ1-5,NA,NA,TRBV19,TGTGCCAGTAGTCCAACAAGGGGGGGATTCGCGCCCCAGCATTTT,CASSPTRGGFAPQHF
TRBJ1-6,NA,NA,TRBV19,TGTGCCAGTTCGGCAGGGGTCTACAATTCACCCCTCCACTTT,CASSAGVYNSPLHF
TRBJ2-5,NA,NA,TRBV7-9,TGTGCCAGCAGCTCCCTTGGACTGCAAGAGACCCAGTACTTC,CASSSLGLQETQYF
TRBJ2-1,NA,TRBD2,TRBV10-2,TGCGCCAGCAGAAGGGGACTAGCGGGAAACAATGAGCAGTTCTTC,CASRRGLAGNNEQFF
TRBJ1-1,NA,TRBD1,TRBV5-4,TGTGCCAGCAGCGGACAGGTTGGCGCTGAAGCTTTCTTT,CASSGQVGAEAFF
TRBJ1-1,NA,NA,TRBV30,TGTGCCTGGAGTAACGATAGGTGGAGCGCTGAAGCTTTCTTT,CAWSNDRWSAEAFF
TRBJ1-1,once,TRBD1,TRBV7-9,TGTGCCAGCAGCTTACTCGGACAGGGGCTTCCTGAAGCTTTCTTT,CASSLLGQGLPEAFF
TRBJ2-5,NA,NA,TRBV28,TGTGCCAGCAGTTCAGGGGGGAATTCAGAGACCCAGTACTTC,CASSSGGNSETQYF
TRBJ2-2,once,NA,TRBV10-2,TGCGCCAGCAGTGTCCCGGACACCGGGGAGCTGTTTTTT,CASSVPDTGELFF
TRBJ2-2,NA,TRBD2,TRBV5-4,TGTGCCAGCACCCTACCGGGACTAGCTAACACCGGGGAGCTGTTTTTT,CASTLPGLANTGELFF
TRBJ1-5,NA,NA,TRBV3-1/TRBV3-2,TGTGCCAGCAGCCAGGGGAGAAATCAGCCCCAGCATTTT,CASSQGRNQPQHF
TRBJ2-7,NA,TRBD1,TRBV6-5,TGTGCCAGCAGCCAGACAGGGGATAGGGACGAGCAGTACTTC,CASSQTGDRDEQYF
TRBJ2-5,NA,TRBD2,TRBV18,TGTGCCAGCTCACCTCGGGACTATCAAGAGACCCAGTACTTC,CASSPRDYQETQYF
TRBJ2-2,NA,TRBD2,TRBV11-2,TGTGCCAGCACCCCCGGGGGGGGTTCCTACACCGGGGAGCTGTTTTTT,CASTPGGGSYTGELFF
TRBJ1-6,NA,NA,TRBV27,TGTGCCAGCTCCGGGAGGACGGAAAATTCACCCCTCCACTTT,CASSGRTENSPLHF
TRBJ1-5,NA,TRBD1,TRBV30,TGTGCCTGGAGTGGGGGACAGAGCAATCAGCCCCAGCATTTT,CAWSGGQSNQPQHF
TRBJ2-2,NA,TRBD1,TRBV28,TGTGCCAGCAGGAGTCCCGGGACAGCGAACACCGGGGAGCTGTTTTTT,CASRSPGTANTGELFF
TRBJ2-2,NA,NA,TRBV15,TGTGCCACCAGCAGAGACCCCGGGCGGGGAGACTATACCGGGGAGCTGTTTTTT,CATSRDPGRGDYTGELFF
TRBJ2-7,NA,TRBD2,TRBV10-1,TGCGCCAGTGGGACTAGGCGCCCCTACGAGCAGTACTTC,CASGTRRPYEQYF
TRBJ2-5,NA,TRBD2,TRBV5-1,TGCGCCAGCGTGGGAACGGGGGGGCCCGGGGAGACCCAGTACTTC,CASVGTGGPGETQYF
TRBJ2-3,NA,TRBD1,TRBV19,TGTGCCAGTAGACGACAGGGCAGCACAGATACGCAGTATTTT,CASRRQGSTDTQYF
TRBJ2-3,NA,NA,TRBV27,TGTGCCAGCAAAACAGGAACAGATACGCAGTATTTT,CASKTGTDTQYF
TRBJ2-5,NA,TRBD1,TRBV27,TGTGCCAGCAGTTTAAGGCCCCCACAGGGGAGAGGCGAAGAGACCCAGTACTTC,CASSLRPPQGRGEETQYF
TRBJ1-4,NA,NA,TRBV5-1,TGCGCCAGCAGCTTGGAGGGGAAATCTAATGAAAAACTGTTTTTT,CASSLEGKSNEKLFF
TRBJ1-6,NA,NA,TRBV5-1,TGCGCCAGCAGACAGGACTCCTATAATTCACCCCTCCACTTT,CASRQDSYNSPLHF
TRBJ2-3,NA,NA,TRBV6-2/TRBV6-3,TGTGCCAGCAGTTACTCGAGGAGTTTGGCCACAGATACGCAGTATTTT,CASSYSRSLATDTQYF
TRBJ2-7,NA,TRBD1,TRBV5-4,TGTGCCAGCAGCTTGGAAGGGACAGGACACTACGAGCAGTACTTC,CASSLEGTGHYEQYF
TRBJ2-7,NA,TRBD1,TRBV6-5,TGTGCCAGCAGAATGGGACAGGGCAACGAGCAGTACTTC,CASRMGQGNEQYF
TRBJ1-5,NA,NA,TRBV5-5,TGTGCCAGCAGCTTGAAGTTTGCTACAGTCAATCAGCCCCAGCATTTT,CASSLKFATVNQPQHF
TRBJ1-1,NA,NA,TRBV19,TGTGCCAGTAGTATAGGAGGTCGGCACCACACTGAAGCTTTCTTT,CASSIGGRHHTEAFF
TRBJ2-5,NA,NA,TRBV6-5,TGTGCCAGCACGCTCGAGCCGCAAGAGACCCAGTACTTC,CASTLEPQETQYF
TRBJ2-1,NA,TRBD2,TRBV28,TGTGCCAGCAGTTTGAGTAGCGGGGGTACTCTTGGGAATGAGCAGTTCTTC,CASSLSSGGTLGNEQFF
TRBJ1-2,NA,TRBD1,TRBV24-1,TGTGCCACCAGTGATTCCCGGACAGGGTTACATGGCTACACCTTC,CATSDSRTGLHGYTF
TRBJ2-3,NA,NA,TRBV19,TGTGCCAGTAGTATAGCTACCGTCGGGAGCACAGATACGCAGTATTTT,CASSIATVGSTDTQYF
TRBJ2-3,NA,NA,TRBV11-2,TGTGCCAGCAGCTTAGGGCAATCCCCAGATACGCAGTATTTT,CASSLGQSPDTQYF
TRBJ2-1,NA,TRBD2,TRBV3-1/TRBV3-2,TGTGCCAGCAGCCCGTCGGGTAGCGGGGGATCCTACAATGAGCAGTTCTTC,CASSPSGSGGSYNEQFF
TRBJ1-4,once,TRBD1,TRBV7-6,TGTGCCAGCAGCGGACAGGGGGCCAGTGAAAAACTGTTTTTT,CASSGQGASEKLFF
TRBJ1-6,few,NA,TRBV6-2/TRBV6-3,TGTGCCAGCAGTTACTCAGCCCGCAATTCACCCCTCCACTTT,CASSYSARNSPLHF
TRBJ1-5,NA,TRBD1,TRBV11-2,TGTGCCAGCAGCACTATCAGGCGGGTAGCGGGACAGCTCAATCAGCCCCAGCATTTT,CASSTIRRVAGQLNQPQHF
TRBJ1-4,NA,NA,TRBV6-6,TGTGCCAGCCTGCCTGAGGGGGGGGAAAAACTGTTTTTT,CASLPEGGEKLFF
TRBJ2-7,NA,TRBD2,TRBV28,TGTGCCATCAAAGCGGGGGGGCCGACCGAGCAGTACTTC,CAIKAGGPTEQYF
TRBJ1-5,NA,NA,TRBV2,TGTGCCAGCAGTGCAGGGGTCAGTCAGCCCCAGCATTTT,CASSAGVSQPQHF
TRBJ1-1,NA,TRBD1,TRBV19,TGTGCCAGCAGGGGGCCAGGGATGAACACTGAAGCTTTCTTT,CASRGPGMNTEAFF
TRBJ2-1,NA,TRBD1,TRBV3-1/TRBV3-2,TGTGCCAGCAGCCACCCGGGGGACAGGTACAATGAGCAGTTCTTC,CASSHPGDRYNEQFF
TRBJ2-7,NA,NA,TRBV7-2,TGTGCCAGCAGCTTAGCGGCCCTCGGGGGAGAGCAGTACTTC,CASSLAALGGEQYF
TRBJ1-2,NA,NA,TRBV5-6,TGTGCCAGCAGCGACCGGGGTCGTAACTATGGCTACACCTTC,CASSDRGRNYGYTF